These 28 T cell receptor beta chains were sequenced from one sample in a study of blood T cell repertoires in COVID-19. Using immunoSEQ multiplex PCR, the repertoire was profiled, and TCRdb retains in-frame clones only, with some absent. The sample has just under 100,000 clones, 70% to 90% seen once. The source material was peripheral blood. The receptors originated from a woman in her sixties in a cohort sampled during active or convalescent COVID-19.

This CDR3 reads CASSSGLAGDSEQYF. CDR3 coding DNA: TGTGCCAGTAGTTCCGGACTAGCGGGAGATAGCGAGCAGTACTTC. The gene calls are TRBV19 and TRBJ2-7, with 13 bases identical to TRBD2. J lost 6 bases, V lost 5 bases, and 7 bases had no gene match. Looked up from germline, CDR1 is LNHDA and CDR2 is SQIVND (reference sequence). This CDR3 contains 15 residues.

This sequence joins TRBV10-3 and TRBJ1-2; 9 bases match TRBD1. The germline CDR1 and CDR2 sequences are ENHRY and SYGVKD. This CDR3 is built from 14 residues. Germline trimming cut 7 bases from V and 3 bases from J; bases unmatched to any gene: 6. CDR3 amino acids: CAITPGQGHYGYTF. The DNA for the CDR3 is TGTGCCATCACCCCGGGACAGGGACACTATGGCTACACCTTC.

The rearrangement joins TRBV6-4 to TRBJ2-2, with 12 bases lining up with TRBD1. V shed 7 bases and J 3 bases; nucleotides not matched to a gene: 3. The CDR3 has 15 residues. Germline V lookup: CDR1 MRHNA, CDR2 SNTAGT. The CDR3 bases are TGTGCCAGCAATGGGACAGGGGGCTACACCGGGGAGCTGTTTTTT. This gives the protein CASNGTGGYTGELFF.

This chain joins TRBV7-9 and TRBJ1-6; no clear D gene. The V end lost 3 bases, the J end lost 6 bases, and 9 bases lay between the germline ends. There are 14 residues in the CDR3. Germline V CDR1 and CDR2: SEHNR, FQNEAQ (reference sequence). CDR3: CASSFQEVNSPLHF. For the CDR3, the DNA is TGTGCCAGCAGCTTTCAGGAGGTTAATTCACCCCTCCACTTT.

The V and J genes are TRBV12-5 and TRBJ1-1; no definite D call. Germline CDR1 LGHNT, CDR2 FRNRAP. The CDR3 has 13 residues. V was clipped by 3 bases and J by 1 base, with 6 bases between them. The CDR3 DNA reads TGTGCTAGTGGTTTAGCAGGGAACACTGAAGCTTTCTTT. Its translation is CASGLAGNTEAFF. The entire variable domain, with the rest obtained from reference TRBV12-5 and TRBJ1-1, is as follows: DARVTQTPRHKVTEMGQEVTMRCQPILGHNTVFWYRQTMMQGLELLAYFRNRAPLDDSGMPKDRFSAEMPDATLATLKIQPSEPRDSAVYFCASGLAGNTEAFFGQGTRLTVV.

This chain uses TRBV5-4 with TRBJ1-3; 9 bases are shared with TRBD1. Germline CDR1 and CDR2: SGHNT and YYREEE (reference sequence). The V segment lost 2 bases and the J segment 4 bases; nucleotides outside the gene matches: 4. The CDR3 loop spans 15 amino acids. CDR3: CASSFDRGMGNTIYF. The CDR3 DNA sequence: TGTGCCAGCAGCTTTGACAGGGGGATGGGAAACACCATATATTTT.

The rearrangement links TRBV7-9 to TRBJ1-2; D ambiguous. Trimming removed 5 bases from V and 5 bases from J, with 15 bases in between. The CDR3 length is 14 residues. The V gene's germline CDR1 is SEHNR and CDR2 FQNEAQ (reference sequence). CDR3 nucleotide sequence: TGTGCCAGCAGCCCGAGCGGAAATGGTTATGGCTACACCTTC. The encoded protein is CASSPSGNGYGYTF.

The chain employs TRBV7-8 and TRBJ1-2; D may be TRBD1 (5 bases). Germline values: CDR1 SGHVS, CDR2 FQNEAQ. The V and J ends lost 1 base and 5 bases respectively, with 14 bases between them. The CDR3 is 15 amino acids. As DNA, the CDR3 is TGTGCCAGCAGCTTAGACCGGGACTTAAGTTATGGCTACACCTTC. It specifies CASSLDRDLSYGYTF.

The genes are TRBV6-6 and TRBJ1-1, with a tentative D call TRBD1 (6 bases). Trimming cost V 6 bases and J 4 bases, with 12 bases left between them. Looked up from germline, CDR1 is MNHNY and CDR2 is SVGAGI (reference sequence). CDR3 length: 13 amino acids. The CDR3 reads CASSQTGITEAFF. For the CDR3, the DNA is TGTGCCAGCAGCCAAACAGGGATCACTGAAGCTTTCTTT.

V is TRBV12-5 and J is TRBJ2-1; 9 bases agree with TRBD2. Unmatched junction bases numbered 14, after V lost 3 bases and J lost 8 bases. The CDR3 runs to 17 residues. Germline V lookup: CDR1 LGHNT, CDR2 FRNRAP. The DNA of the CDR3 is TGTGCTAGTGGTTTCAACCTCGGCGGGAGGGCCGGCGATGAGCAGTTCTTC. It encodes CASGFNLGGRAGDEQFF.

The table lists this clone with a few counts. The chain recombines TRBV7-9 with TRBJ2-7; 8 nucleotides agree with TRBD1. V lost 4 bases, J lost 0 bases, and 8 bases stayed unmatched. In germline, CDR1 is SEHNR, CDR2 FQNEAQ (reference sequence). The CDR3 covers 16 residues. CDR3: CASSSRTGPSSYEQYF. The CDR3, as DNA: TGTGCCAGCAGCTCCAGGACAGGGCCTAGCTCCTACGAGCAGTACTTC. Full variable domain (outside the CDR3, taken from reference TRBV7-9 and TRBJ2-7): DTGVSQNPRHKITKRGQNVTFRCDPISEHNRLYWYRQTLGQGPEFLTYFQNEAQLEKSRLLSDRFSAERPKGSFSTLEIQRTEQGDSAMYLCASSSRTGPSSYEQYFGPGTRLTVT.

The CDR3 region is CASSLTGGRLDTQYF. The CDR3 coding sequence is TGTGCCAGCAGCTTAACGGGGGGCCGATTAGATACGCAGTATTTT. The chain joins TRBV7-2 to TRBJ2-3; a weak D match, TRBD2 (7 bases). Germline-derived CDR1 and CDR2 are SGHTA and FQGNSA. The CDR3 length is 15 residues. The germline V and J ends were trimmed by 2 bases and 5 bases, with 14 bases remaining between them.

The V gene is TRBV7-9, the J gene TRBJ1-6, with D perhaps TRBD1 (5 bases). With 5 bases removed from V and 14 bases from J, the gap between germline ends came to 19 bases. From germline, CDR1 is SEHNR and CDR2 FQNEAQ (reference sequence). CDR3 length equals 14 residues. The CDR3 protein is CASSNPGGVSALHF. For the CDR3, the DNA is TGTGCCAGCAGCAACCCCGGAGGGGTTTCGGCCCTCCACTTT.

This chain uses TRBV6-5 with TRBJ1-3, with a tentative D call TRBD1 (5 bases). V lost 7 bases to trimming and J lost 1 base, with 8 bases between them. Germline values: CDR1 MNHEY, CDR2 SVGAGI. There are 13 residues in the CDR3. The CDR3 bases are TGTGCCAGCACGCGGGGGTCTGGAAACACCATATATTTT. It codes for CASTRGSGNTIYF.

This chain links TRBV9 with TRBJ1-2, with D perhaps matching TRBD1 (5 bases). Trimming removed 7 bases from V and 3 bases from J, with 13 bases in between. In germline, CDR1 is SGDLS, CDR2 YYNGEE. The CDR3 has 13 amino acids. The CDR3 sequence: CASSRGEDYGYTF. For the CDR3, the DNA is TGTGCCAGCTCACGGGGGGAGGACTATGGCTACACCTTC.

The CDR3 loop is CASSWDRRWGEKLFF. CDR3 in DNA: TGTGCCAGCAGCTGGGACAGGCGGTGGGGTGAAAAACTGTTTTTT. J is TRBJ1-4 and V is TRBV28, with 8 positions matching TRBD1. The CDR3 consists of 15 residues. V lost 6 bases to trimming and J lost 7 bases; unmatched junction nucleotides: 10. CDR1 is MDHEN and CDR2 is SYDVKM in the germline V gene.

The gene calls are TRBV19 and TRBJ2-1; TRBD2 matches 11 bases. Trimming removed 8 bases from V and 4 bases from J; junction bases left unmatched: 13. The germline V gene has CDR1 LNHDA and CDR2 SQIVND (reference sequence). This CDR3 spans 17 amino acids. CDR3 loop: CASGGEPGLAAYNEQFF. In DNA form, the CDR3 reads TGTGCCAGTGGAGGGGAACCGGGACTAGCGGCATACAATGAGCAGTTCTTC.

V usage is TRBV5-1 and J usage is TRBJ1-2; D unresolved. The CDR3 spans 13 residues. Per germline, CDR1 SGHRS and CDR2 YFSETQ. The germline V and J ends were trimmed by 1 base and 3 bases, with 7 bases remaining between them. The CDR3 nucleotides are TGCGCCAGCAGCTTGTTGCAGGACTATGGCTACACCTTC. Translated: CASSLLQDYGYTF. The whole variable domain, remainder taken from reference TRBV5-1 and TRBJ1-2, is KAGVTQTPRYLIKTRGQQVTLSCSPISGHRSVSWYQQTPGQGLQFLFEYFSETQRNKGNFPGRFSGRQFSNSRSEMNVSTLELGDSALYLCASSLLQDYGYTFGSGTRLTVV.

The gene calls are TRBV6-5 and TRBJ1-2, with a weak D call TRBD1 (6 bases). This CDR3 is built from 14 residues. Trimming cost V 5 bases and J 8 bases, with 18 bases left between them. Germline CDR1 is MNHEY and CDR2 is SVGAGI. CDR3 DNA sequence: TGTGCCAGCAGTCCCGTGGGGGGGGCCGGAGGCTACACCTTC. This sequence encodes CASSPVGGAGGYTF.

This chain uses TRBV15 with TRBJ2-5; TRBD1 aligns across 11 bases. Looked up from germline, CDR1 is LNHNV and CDR2 is YYDKDF (reference sequence). Germline trimming cut 3 bases from V and 7 bases from J; bases unmatched to any gene: 13. The CDR3 is 17 residues long. In DNA, the CDR3 is TGTGCCACCAGCAGCGAAGGGACAGGGGGTTCTTGGGGGACCCAGTACTTC. This encodes CATSSEGTGGSWGTQYF.

The CDR3 DNA reads as TGTGCCAGCAGTGAATTAGGACAGTCTTACAATGAGCAGTTCTTC. Its translation is CASSELGQSYNEQFF. The chain links TRBV6-1 to TRBJ2-1, with a possible D match to TRBD1 (6 bases). The CDR3 consists of 15 residues. Germline V gene sequence: CDR1 MNHNS, CDR2 SASEGT. V gave up 2 bases and J gave up 4 bases, with 12 bases separating them.

V is TRBV5-4 and J is TRBJ2-3, with D possibly being TRBD2 (5 bases). Germline V gives CDR1 SGHNT, CDR2 YYREEE (reference sequence). The length of the CDR3 is 15 residues. With 4 bases removed from V and 1 base from J, the gap between germline ends came to 13 bases. The CDR3 reads CASSPGNRRTDTQYF. CDR3 sequence (DNA): TGTGCCAGCAGCCCGGGAAATCGACGCACAGATACGCAGTATTTT.

The J gene is TRBJ1-1, the V gene TRBV30; possible D gene TRBD1, 5 bases. V lost 2 bases and J 11 bases, leaving 15 bases between the germline ends. The CDR3 has 12 amino acids. Per germline, CDR1 GTSNPN and CDR2 SVGIG (reference sequence). CDR3 DNA: TGTGCCTGGAGTCTACCGACAGCCCGCGCTTTCTTT. Protein: CAWSLPTARAFF.

The V and J genes are TRBV27 and TRBJ2-2, with TRBD2 matching over 10 bases. CDR1 is MNHEY and CDR2 is SMNVEV in the germline V gene (reference sequence). After removal of 3 bases from V and 5 bases from J, the junction contained 3 bases not matched to a gene. The CDR3 spans 15 residues. The CDR3 nucleotides read TGTGCCAGCAGTTTTTCTAGCGGGAGTACCGGGGAGCTGTTTTTT. Translated, it gives CASSFSSGSTGELFF.

The gene calls are TRBV5-4 and TRBJ2-1; weak D call: TRBD2 (5 bases). Between the trimmed V and J ends, which lost 1 base and 4 bases, there was a span of 9 bases. The CDR3 totals 14 residues. The germline gives CDR1 SGHNT, CDR2 YYREEE (reference sequence). As DNA, the CDR3 is TGTGCCAGCAGCTTGTCGACTACTTACAATGAGCAGTTCTTC. The encoded protein is CASSLSTTYNEQFF. Using reference TRBV5-4 and TRBJ2-1 for the parts outside the CDR3, the full variable domain is ETGVTQSPTHLIKTRGQQVTLRCSSQSGHNTVSWYQQALGQGPQFIFQYYREEENGRGNFPPRFSGLQFPNYSSELNVNALELDDSALYLCASSLSTTYNEQFFGPGTRLTVL.

V gene TRBV27 combines with J gene TRBJ1-2; D not resolved. The V end was cut by 0 bases, the J end by 8 bases, with 13 bases between. CDR3 length equals 14 residues. Germline V gene data show CDR1 as MNHEY and CDR2 as SMNVEV (reference sequence). This chain's CDR3 is CASSLSLSRGGYTF. DNA of the CDR3: TGTGCCAGCAGTTTATCGTTGAGTCGGGGAGGCTACACCTTC.

The chain uses TRBV3-1 (or the pseudogene TRBV3-2) and TRBJ1-1; D gene ambiguous. This CDR3 region has 14 residues. Germline V lookup: CDR1 LGHDT, CDR2 YNNKEL (reference sequence). V was trimmed by 2 bases and J by 3 bases, leaving 10 bases between them. The CDR3 region is CASSQRIGYTEAFF. The CDR3 DNA reads as TGTGCCAGCAGCCAACGAATCGGGTACACTGAAGCTTTCTTT.

The chain carries TRBV27 and TRBJ2-3; TRBD2 matches at 8 bases. Trimming cost V 4 bases and J 4 bases; bases outside gene matches: 10. Germline CDR1 is MNHEY and CDR2 is SMNVEV (reference sequence). The CDR3 extends over 16 amino acids. In DNA form, the CDR3 reads TGTGCCAGCAGTTCCATGGGACTAGGACGGCCAGATACGCAGTATTTT. Its translation: CASSSMGLGRPDTQYF.